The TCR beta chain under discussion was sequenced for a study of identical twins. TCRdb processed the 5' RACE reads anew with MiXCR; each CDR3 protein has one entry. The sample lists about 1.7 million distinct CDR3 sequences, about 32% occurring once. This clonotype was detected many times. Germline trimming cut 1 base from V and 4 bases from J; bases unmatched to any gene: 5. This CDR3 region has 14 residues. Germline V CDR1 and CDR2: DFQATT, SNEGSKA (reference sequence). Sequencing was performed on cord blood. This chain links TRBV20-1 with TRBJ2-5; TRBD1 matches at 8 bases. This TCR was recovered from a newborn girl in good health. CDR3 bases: TGCAGTGCTAGAGGGACAGGGTATGCAGAGACCCAGTACTTC. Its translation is CSARGTGYAETQYF.